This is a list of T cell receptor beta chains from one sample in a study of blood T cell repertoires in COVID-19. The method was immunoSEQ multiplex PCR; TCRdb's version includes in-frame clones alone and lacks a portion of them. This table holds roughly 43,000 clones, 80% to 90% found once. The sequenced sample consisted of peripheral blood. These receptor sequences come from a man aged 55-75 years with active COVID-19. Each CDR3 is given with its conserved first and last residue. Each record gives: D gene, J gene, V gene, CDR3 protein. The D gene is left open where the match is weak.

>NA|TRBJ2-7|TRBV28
CASNWGTPYEQYF
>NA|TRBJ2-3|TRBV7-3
CASSPSRAGLSTDTQYF
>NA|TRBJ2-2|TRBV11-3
CASSLGQENTGELFF
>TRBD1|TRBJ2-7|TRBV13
CASSLGGTAAYEQYF
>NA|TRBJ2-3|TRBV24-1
CATSGRTEGADTQYF
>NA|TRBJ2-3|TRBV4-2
CASSPGGGETDTQYF
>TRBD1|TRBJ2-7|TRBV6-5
CASSYSDRRIDEQYF
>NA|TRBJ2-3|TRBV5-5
CASSSTWPGDTQYF
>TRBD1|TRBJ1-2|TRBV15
CATSLTGPVPYTF
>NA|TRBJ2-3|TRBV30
CAWNLPRTDTQYF